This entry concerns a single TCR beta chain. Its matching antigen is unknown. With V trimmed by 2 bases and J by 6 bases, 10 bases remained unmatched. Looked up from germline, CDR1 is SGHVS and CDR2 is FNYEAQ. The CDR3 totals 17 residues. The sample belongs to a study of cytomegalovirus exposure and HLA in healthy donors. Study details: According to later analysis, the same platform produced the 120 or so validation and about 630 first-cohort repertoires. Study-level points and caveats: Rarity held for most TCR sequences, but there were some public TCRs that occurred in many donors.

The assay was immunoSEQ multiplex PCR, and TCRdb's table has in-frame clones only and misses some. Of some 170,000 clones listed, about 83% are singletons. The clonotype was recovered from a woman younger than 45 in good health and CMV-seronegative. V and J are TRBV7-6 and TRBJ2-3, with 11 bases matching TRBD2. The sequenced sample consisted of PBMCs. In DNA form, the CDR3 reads TGTGCCAGCAGCTTACCTCGTAGCGGGGGGGCCCTCGATACGCAGTATTTT. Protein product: CASSLPRSGGALDTQYF.